This TCR beta chain is drawn from a study of blood T cell repertoires in COVID-19. Sequenced by immunoSEQ multiplex PCR; TCRdb stores in-frame clones only, minus some. Here the sample spans around 370,000 clones, 80% to 90% being singletons. V lost 1 base, J lost 1 base, and 7 bases lay in between. This CDR3 has 13 residues. Germline V gives CDR1 GTSNPN, CDR2 SVGIG (reference sequence). This sequence joins TRBV30 and TRBJ1-1; no clear D gene. This sequence originates from a woman between 45 and 65 years old with COVID-19, enrolled during active disease. The material sequenced was peripheral blood. The CDR3 nucleotides read TGTGCCTGGAGTGGACACTGGAACACTGAAGCTTTCTTT. It yields the protein CAWSGHWNTEAFF. The variable domain in full, with the rest retrieved from reference TRBV30 and TRBJ1-1, is SQTIHQWPATLVQPVGSPLSLECTVEGTSNPNLYWYRQAAGRGLQLLFYSVGIGQISSEVPQNLSASRPQDRQFILSSKKLLLSDSGFYLCAWSGHWNTEAFFGQGTRLTVV.